This TCR beta chain was sequenced in a study of T cells in Graves' hyperthyroidism and ophthalmopathy. From germline, CDR1 is MDHEN and CDR2 SYDVKM. V was shortened by 5 bases and J by 2 bases, with 9 bases between the two germline ends. The CDR3 consists of 13 residues. Amplified TCR beta CDR3 regions derived from RNA transcripts. The HTBI primer set drove a first-round RT-PCR of the TCR CDR3. TCRdb independently ran MiXCR on the multiplex PCR reads; one entry per CDR3 protein. Here the sample spans fewer than 250,000 distinct CDR3 sequences, over 15% being singletons. Sequenced input: blood. The sequence came from a woman in her late teens or twenties with Graves' ophthalmopathy. V is TRBV28 and J is TRBJ2-5; D gene ambiguous. The chain's CDR3 is CASSLYWQETQYF. In nucleotides, the CDR3 is TGTGCCAGCAGTCTCTACTGGCAAGAGACCCAGTACTTC. The variable domain in full, completed from reference TRBV28 and TRBJ2-5, reads DVKVTQSSRYLVKRTGEKVFLECVQDMDHENMFWYRQDPGLGLRLIYFSYDVKMKEKGDIPEGYSVSREKKERFSLILESASTNQTSMYLCASSLYWQETQYFGPGTRLLVL.